This T cell receptor beta chain was found in a study of blood T cell repertoires in COVID-19. As for the study in general: COVID-19 samples from acute and convalescent phases originated in the United States, Italy and Spain.

Recruits, aged about 18 to 95 years, lived in around 24 US areas. Generated by immunoSEQ multiplex PCR, the TCRdb table keeps only in-frame clones and is missing some. The table shows over 150,000 clones, with about four fifths occurring only once. Germline V lookup: CDR1 SGDLS, CDR2 YYNGEE. The CDR3 is made up of 15 amino acids. Unmatched junction bases numbered 7, after V lost 3 bases and J lost 5 bases. The material sequenced was PBMCs or T cells enriched from blood (not recorded which). The TCR comes from a man in his forties who had recovered from COVID-19. The chain joins TRBV9 to TRBJ2-5, with 10 bases that match TRBD2. CDR3 loop: CASSGGLAPSETQYF. CDR3 nucleotide sequence: TGTGCCAGCAGCGGGGGACTAGCGCCTTCGGAGACCCAGTACTTC.